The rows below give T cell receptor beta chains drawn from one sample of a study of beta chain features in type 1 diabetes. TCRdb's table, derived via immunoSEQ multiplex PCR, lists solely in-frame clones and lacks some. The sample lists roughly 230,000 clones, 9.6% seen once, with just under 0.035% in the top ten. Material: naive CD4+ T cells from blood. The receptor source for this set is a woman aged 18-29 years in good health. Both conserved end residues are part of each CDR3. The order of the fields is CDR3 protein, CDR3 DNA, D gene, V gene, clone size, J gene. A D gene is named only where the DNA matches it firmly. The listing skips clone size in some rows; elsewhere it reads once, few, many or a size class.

cdr3_aa: CASSLTGAYEQYF
cdr3_nt: TGTGCCAGCAGCTTAACGGGGGCCTACGAGCAGTACTTC
d_call: NA
v_call: TRBV7-9
clone_size: NA
j_call: TRBJ2-7

cdr3_aa: CASSVETGRWTEAFF
cdr3_nt: TGTGCCAGCAGCGTAGAAACAGGTCGGTGGACTGAAGCTTTCTTT
d_call: NA
v_call: TRBV9
clone_size: many
j_call: TRBJ1-1

cdr3_aa: CASSEGFGRENTEAFF
cdr3_nt: TGTGCCAGCAGTGAGGGTTTTGGCAGGGAGAACACTGAAGCTTTCTTT
d_call: NA
v_call: TRBV25-1
clone_size: few
j_call: TRBJ1-1

cdr3_aa: CASSYSGGTYNEQFF
cdr3_nt: TGTGCCAGCAGTTACTCGGGGGGTACCTACAATGAGCAGTTCTTC
d_call: NA
v_call: TRBV6-5
clone_size: NA
j_call: TRBJ2-1

cdr3_aa: CASSQIRAGGHGNEQFF
cdr3_nt: TGTGCCAGCAGCCAAATTCGAGCGGGGGGGCATGGCAATGAGCAGTTCTTC
d_call: TRBD2
v_call: TRBV5-4
clone_size: NA
j_call: TRBJ2-1

cdr3_aa: CASSPQGDTEAFF
cdr3_nt: TGTGCCAGCAGCCCACAGGGGGACACTGAAGCTTTCTTT
d_call: TRBD1
v_call: TRBV7-9
clone_size: few
j_call: TRBJ1-1

cdr3_aa: CASSQVLGNEKLFF
cdr3_nt: TGTGCCAGCAGTCAGGTATTGGGTAATGAAAAACTGTTTTTT
d_call: NA
v_call: TRBV5-6
clone_size: NA
j_call: TRBJ1-4

cdr3_aa: CASNGQGAGLEAFF
cdr3_nt: TGTGCCAGCAACGGGCAGGGGGCGGGACTTGAAGCTTTCTTT
d_call: TRBD1
v_call: TRBV2
clone_size: NA
j_call: TRBJ1-1

cdr3_aa: CASSQVLTPSYGYTF
cdr3_nt: TGCGCCAGCAGCCAAGTCCTAACACCTAGCTATGGCTACACCTTC
d_call: NA
v_call: TRBV4-1
clone_size: few
j_call: TRBJ1-2

cdr3_aa: CATKWVGDSYEQYF
cdr3_nt: TGTGCCACCAAATGGGTAGGGGACTCCTACGAGCAGTACTTC
d_call: NA
v_call: TRBV10-3
clone_size: few
j_call: TRBJ2-7

cdr3_aa: CASRPPQGANTEAFF
cdr3_nt: TGTGCCAGCAGGCCCCCCCAGGGGGCGAACACTGAAGCTTTCTTT
d_call: TRBD1
v_call: TRBV6-1
clone_size: NA
j_call: TRBJ1-1

cdr3_aa: CASNLQVGWGARVF
cdr3_nt: NA
d_call: NA
v_call: TRBV10-3
clone_size: few
j_call: TRBJ2-1

cdr3_aa: CASSLGWEAVLSSYNEQFF
cdr3_nt: TGTGCCAGCAGCTTAGGTTGGGAAGCGGTCCTGAGCTCCTACAATGAGCAGTTCTTC
d_call: NA
v_call: TRBV7-9
clone_size: few
j_call: TRBJ2-1

cdr3_aa: CATSRDSGVDWVNTEAFF
cdr3_nt: TGTGCCACCAGCAGAGATTCGGGGGTGGATTGGGTGAACACTGAAGCTTTCTTT
d_call: NA
v_call: TRBV15
clone_size: few
j_call: TRBJ1-1

cdr3_aa: CASSPNLHRWSQYF
cdr3_nt: TGTGCCAGCAGTCCCAACCTTCACAGGTGGTCGCAGTATTTT
d_call: NA
v_call: TRBV27
clone_size: few
j_call: TRBJ2-3

cdr3_aa: CAWSRDSSNEKLFF
cdr3_nt: TGTGCCTGGAGTCGAGACAGTTCTAATGAAAAACTGTTTTTT
d_call: NA
v_call: TRBV30
clone_size: few
j_call: TRBJ1-4

cdr3_aa: CASSPTQGHQPQHF
cdr3_nt: TGTGCCAGCAGTCCTACCCAGGGGCATCAGCCCCAGCATTTT
d_call: NA
v_call: TRBV6-1
clone_size: NA
j_call: TRBJ1-5